The 18 T cell receptor beta chains given below trace back to one sample, sequenced in a study of PD-1 blockade in classical Hodgkin lymphoma. All patients experienced relapse after autologous stem cell transplantation, and brentuximab vedotin exposure was variable. The assay was immunoSEQ multiplex PCR, and TCRdb's table has in-frame clones only and misses some. The table includes approximately 79,000 clones, 80% to 95% detected once. Sequences were derived from peripheral blood mononuclear cells (PBMCs), sampled before the second cycle of nivolumab. These receptors all stem from a human donor with classical Hodgkin lymphoma.

This clone was seen a single time. V usage is TRBV28 and J usage is TRBJ1-5; 9 nucleotides line up with TRBD1. After removal of 6 bases from V and 7 bases from J, the junction contained 7 bases not matched to a gene. The CDR3 totals 14 residues. Germline V gene sequence: CDR1 MDHEN, CDR2 SYDVKM. CDR3 loop: CASSQNRGRQPQHF. The CDR3 DNA reads TGTGCCAGCAGCCAAAACAGGGGGCGACAGCCCCAGCATTTT.

J is TRBJ1-5 and V is TRBV27, with D unclear. V lost 6 bases, J lost 4 bases, and 13 bases lay in between. The CDR3 consists of 14 residues. The germline gives CDR1 MNHEY, CDR2 SMNVEV (reference sequence). This CDR3 reads CASSPGRANQPQHF. CDR3 sequence (DNA): TGTGCCAGCAGCCCTGGACGGGCGAATCAGCCCCAGCATTTT.

The gene calls are TRBV5-1 and TRBJ2-1; D gene uncertain. This CDR3 is 12 amino acids long. Germline loops: CDR1 SGHRS, CDR2 YFSETQ. The ends were cut back, 7 bases at V and 6 bases at J, with 11 bases in the middle. This CDR3 reads CASGAPSNEQFF. The CDR3 nucleotides are TGCGCCAGCGGTGCGCCGAGCAATGAGCAGTTCTTC.

J is TRBJ2-7 and V is TRBV27; 7 bases match TRBD1. The V segment lost 0 bases and the J segment 4 bases; nucleotides outside the gene matches: 9. This CDR3 has 16 residues. In germline, CDR1 is MNHEY, CDR2 SMNVEV (reference sequence). CDR3 sequence (DNA): TGTGCCAGCAGTTTATCCCCGACAGGGTCGACTTACGAGCAGTACTTC. Translation gives CASSLSPTGSTYEQYF.

The chain combines TRBV7-9 with TRBJ2-5; D might be TRBD2 (6 bases). This CDR3 is built from 15 residues. Between the trimmed V and J ends, which lost 1 base and 1 base, there was a span of 10 bases. Germline CDR1 SEHNR, CDR2 FQNEAQ (reference sequence). In DNA form, the CDR3 reads TGTGCCAGCAGCTTAGACGTAGCGGTCCAAGAGACCCAGTACTTC. Its protein product is CASSLDVAVQETQYF.

The V and J genes are TRBV2 and TRBJ2-3; D is perhaps TRBD2 (5 bases). Germline V CDR1 and CDR2: SNHLY, FYNNEI. V was pared by 7 bases and J by 5 bases, with 7 bases between. This CDR3 has 11 residues. The CDR3 DNA is TGTGCCAGCACACGGGAAGATACGCAGTATTTT. Amino acid sequence: CASTREDTQYF.

The chain recombines TRBV19 with TRBJ2-3, with TRBD2 matching over 8 bases. V dropped 1 base and J dropped 4; count of bases not matched to a gene: 4. The CDR3 has 15 residues. Germline values: CDR1 LNHDA, CDR2 SQIVND (reference sequence). The CDR3 sequence is CASSIAGREADTQYF. The CDR3 nucleotides are TGTGCCAGTAGTATAGCTGGGCGGGAGGCAGATACGCAGTATTTT.

The J gene is TRBJ2-5, the V gene TRBV5-1; no clear D. The assigned J gene may be wrong: the sequence end matches TRBJ2-7 better. This CDR3 has 13 residues. Germline lookup yields CDR1 SGHRS and CDR2 YFSETQ. The DNA for the CDR3 is TGCGCCAGCAGCCTCGGACCACTCTACGAGCAGTACTTC. Protein product: CASSLGPLYEQYF.

The chain couples TRBV28 to TRBJ1-2; tentatively, D is TRBD1 (6 bases). This CDR3 region has 15 residues. V was shortened by 7 bases and J by 0 bases, with 15 bases between the two germline ends. Germline V gene data show CDR1 as MDHEN and CDR2 as SYDVKM. DNA of the CDR3: TGTGCCAGCACAGTTCTAGACAGGACTAACTATGGCTACACCTTC. Encoded protein: CASTVLDRTNYGYTF.

The chain recombines TRBV30 with TRBJ1-3; no reliable D call. The CDR3 is made up of 13 amino acids. Looked up from germline, CDR1 is GTSNPN and CDR2 is SVGIG (reference sequence). V lost 4 bases and J 3 bases, leaving 10 bases between the germline ends. For the CDR3, the DNA is TGTGCCTGGATAGGCGATCTTGGAAACACCATATATTTT. Encoded protein: CAWIGDLGNTIYF.

This clone was seen just once. The chain has TRBV7-9 and TRBJ2-1, with 9 bases that match TRBD1. After removal of 5 bases from V and 0 bases from J, the junction contained 8 bases not matched to a gene. Germline CDR1 is SEHNR and CDR2 is FQNEAQ (reference sequence). The CDR3 runs 17 residues. The CDR3, as DNA: TGTGCCAGCAGCGTTACCATGACAGGGGGCTCCTACAATGAGCAGTTCTTC. This gives the protein CASSVTMTGGSYNEQFF.

The chain uses TRBV25-1 and TRBJ2-2; D may be TRBD1 (5 bases). The germline gives CDR1 MGHDK, CDR2 SYGVNS. This CDR3 region has 13 residues. V gave up 6 bases and J gave up 5 bases, with 10 bases separating them. The CDR3 DNA sequence: TGTGCCAGCAGGACAGTTCGGACCGGGGAGCTGTTTTTT. This codes for CASRTVRTGELFF. The complete variable domain, with remaining parts taken from reference TRBV25-1 and TRBJ2-2, reads EADIYQTPRYLVIGTGKKITLECSQTMGHDKMYWYQQDPGMELHLIHYSYGVNSTEKGDLSSESTVSRIRTEHFPLTLESARPSHTSQYLCASRTVRTGELFFGEGSRLTVL.

The CDR3 nucleotides read TGTGCCAGCAGTGACCCTCTTTTCGACAGCTATGGCTACACCTTC. This gives the protein CASSDPLFDSYGYTF. This chain uses TRBV2 with TRBJ1-2; D is perhaps TRBD1 (5 bases). CDR1 is SNHLY and CDR2 is FYNNEI in the germline V gene. CDR3 length: 15 residues. Deletions cut 3 bases from V and 4 bases from J, with 15 bases between.

The chain links TRBV5-1 to TRBJ1-1; D unclear. The CDR3 is 14 amino acids. In germline, CDR1 is SGHRS, CDR2 YFSETQ. Trimming took off 3 bases at V and 2 bases at J, with 11 bases between the two ends. DNA of the CDR3: TGCGCCAGCAGCTCCTTGGCGGTTAACACTGAAGCTTTCTTT. It translates to CASSSLAVNTEAFF.

The chain recombines TRBV27 with TRBJ1-5; tentatively, D is TRBD1 (6 bases). Trimming cost V 8 bases and J 4 bases, with 9 bases left between them. CDR1 and CDR2 from the germline V gene are MNHEY and SMNVEV (reference sequence). There are 12 residues in the CDR3. The CDR3 sequence is CASSRGNQPQHF. The CDR3 DNA reads as TGTGCCAGCTCGAGGGGGAATCAGCCCCAGCATTTT.

The chain couples TRBV5-8 to TRBJ2-7, with a tentative D call TRBD1 (6 bases). Germline CDR1 reads SGHTS; CDR2 reads YDEGEE. The V end lost 4 bases, the J end lost 4 bases, and 18 bases lay between the germline ends. The CDR3 length is 15 residues. This CDR3 is CASSPEGPGVYEQYF. The CDR3 DNA follows: TGTGCCAGCAGCCCCGAAGGTCCAGGGGTTTACGAGCAGTACTTC.

V gene TRBV28 combines with J gene TRBJ1-1, with no clear D. V shed 9 bases and J shed 11 bases, with 28 bases lying between them. The CDR3 is made up of 15 amino acids. Germline V gene lookup returns CDR1 MDHEN and CDR2 SYDVKM. DNA for the CDR3: TGTGCCAGTGACCCTGGGCCAACAAATTCAAAAAGGGCTTTCTTT. Amino acids: CASDPGPTNSKRAFF.

The V call is TRBV9, the J call TRBJ2-7; tentative D call: TRBD1 (5 bases). V lost 5 bases and J 0 bases, leaving 9 bases between the germline ends. The CDR3 is made up of 13 amino acids. Germline CDR1 and CDR2: SGDLS and YYNGEE. CDR3 loop: CASSRQSSYEQYF. For the CDR3, the DNA is TGTGCCAGCAGTCGACAGAGCTCCTACGAGCAGTACTTC.